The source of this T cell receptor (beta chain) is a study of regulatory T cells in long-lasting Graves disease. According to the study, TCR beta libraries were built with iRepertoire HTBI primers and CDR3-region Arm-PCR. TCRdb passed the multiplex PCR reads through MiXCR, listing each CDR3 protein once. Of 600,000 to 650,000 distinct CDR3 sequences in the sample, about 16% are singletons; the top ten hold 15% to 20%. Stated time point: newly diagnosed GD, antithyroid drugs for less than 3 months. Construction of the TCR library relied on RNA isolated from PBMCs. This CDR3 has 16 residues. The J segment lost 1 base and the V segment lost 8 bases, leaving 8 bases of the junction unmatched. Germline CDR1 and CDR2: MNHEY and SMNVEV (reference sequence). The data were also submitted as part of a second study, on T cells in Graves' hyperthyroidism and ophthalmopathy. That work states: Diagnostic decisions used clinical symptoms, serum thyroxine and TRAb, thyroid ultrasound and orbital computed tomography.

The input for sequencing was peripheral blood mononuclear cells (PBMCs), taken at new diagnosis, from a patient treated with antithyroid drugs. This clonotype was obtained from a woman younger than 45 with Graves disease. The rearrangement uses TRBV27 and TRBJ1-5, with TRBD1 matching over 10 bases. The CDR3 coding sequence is TGTGCCAGCCGGGACAGGGGTACCGGGAGCAATCAGCCCCAGCATTTT. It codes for CASRDRGTGSNQPQHF.